Below are 27 T cell receptor beta chains sequenced from a single sample in a study of blood T cell repertoires in COVID-19. Sequencing was performed with immunoSEQ multiplex PCR; in TCRdb, only in-frame clones are kept and a portion is missing. The repertoire holds about 280,000 clones, with about 82% as singletons. Sequenced sample: peripheral blood. The receptors derive from a man over 45 with active or convalescent COVID-19.

This clone has a handful of counts. This chain connects TRBV2 to TRBJ2-7, with 7 bases identical to TRBD1. The CDR3 totals 12 residues. CDR1 is SNHLY and CDR2 is FYNNEI in the germline V gene. V shed 3 bases, J shed 9 bases, and the junction held 5 bases outside the gene matches. The CDR3 is CASSEAHRGQYF. The DNA for the CDR3 is TGTGCCAGCAGTGAGGCCCACAGGGGGCAGTACTTC.

V gene TRBV19 combines with J gene TRBJ1-6; 7 bases are a match to TRBD1. The CDR3 has 15 residues. Germline V lookup: CDR1 LNHDA, CDR2 SQIVND (reference sequence). Trimming took 4 bases from V and 2 from J; bases not matched to a gene: 2. The CDR3 is CASSRGGTYNSPLHF. The CDR3 DNA is TGTGCCAGTAGTAGAGGGGGCACCTATAATTCACCCCTCCACTTT.

The rearrangement joins TRBV4-2 to TRBJ2-2, with 9 bases identical to TRBD1. The V gene's germline CDR1 is LGHNA and CDR2 YNFKEQ. V lost 1 base and J lost 4; bases outside the gene matches: 4. The CDR3 spans 16 residues. This CDR3 is CASSQVGTGSTGELFF. The CDR3 nucleotides read TGTGCCAGCAGCCAAGTAGGGACAGGGTCCACCGGGGAGCTGTTTTTT.

The V and J genes are TRBV5-6 and TRBJ2-1; 9 bases map to TRBD2. V shed 0 bases and J 8 bases; nucleotides not matched to a gene: 6. The germline V gene encodes CDR1 SGHDT and CDR2 YYEEEE. The CDR3 is made up of 15 amino acids. The CDR3 DNA follows: TGTGCCAGCAGCTTGGTTAGCGGGAGTTCTGATGAGCAGTTCTTC. It yields the protein CASSLVSGSSDEQFF.

The J gene is TRBJ2-1, the V gene TRBV2; maybe TRBD2 (6 bases). This CDR3 comprises 14 residues. The germline gives CDR1 SNHLY, CDR2 FYNNEI. Between the trimmed V and J ends, which lost 7 bases and 4 bases, there was a span of 14 bases. CDR3 nucleotide sequence: TGTGCCAGCAAGGAGGGCTCCCCTTACAATGAGCAGTTCTTC. This codes for CASKEGSPYNEQFF.

The chain carries TRBV11-2 and TRBJ1-1, with D unresolved. V lost 0 bases and J 0 bases, leaving 5 bases between the germline ends. Germline CDR1 and CDR2: SGHAT and FQNNGV. The length of the CDR3 is 14 residues. Here the CDR3 DNA reads TGTGCCAGCAGCTTAGATAGAGTGAACACTGAAGCTTTCTTT. Translating it yields CASSLDRVNTEAFF. Drawing the rest from reference TRBV11-2 and TRBJ1-1, the complete variable domain is EAGVAQSPRYKIIEKRQSVAFWCNPISGHATLYWYQQILGQGPKLLIQFQNNGVVDDSQLPKDRFSAERLKGVDSTLKIQPAKLEDSAVYLCASSLDRVNTEAFFGQGTRLTVV.

The chain is built from TRBV30 and TRBJ2-7; 11 nucleotides match TRBD2. The CDR3 is 17 residues long. Germline CDR1 GTSNPN, CDR2 SVGIG (reference sequence). The J segment lost 2 bases and the V segment lost 2 bases, leaving 11 bases of the junction unmatched. The DNA for the CDR3 is TGTGCCTGGAGTTCTTACTCGACTAGCGGGACGACCTACGAGCAGTACTTC. Translated: CAWSSYSTSGTTYEQYF.

This chain joins TRBV27 and TRBJ2-2; 7 bases agree with TRBD2. The CDR3 runs to 17 residues. After removal of 1 base from V and 5 bases from J, the junction contained 10 bases not matched to a gene. The germline V gene encodes CDR1 MNHEY and CDR2 SMNVEV (reference sequence). This chain's CDR3 is CASSLFPGGVGTGELFF. DNA for the CDR3: TGTGCCAGCAGTTTATTCCCGGGGGGAGTCGGGACCGGGGAGCTGTTTTTT.

The chain carries TRBV30 and TRBJ2-1; unclear D gene. The CDR3 covers 12 residues. Trimming removed 4 bases from V and 7 bases from J, with 11 bases in between. The germline V gene encodes CDR1 GTSNPN and CDR2 SVGIG (reference sequence). The CDR3 nucleotides are TGTGCCTGGACCCCCACTCTTAATGAGCAGTTCTTC. The encoded protein is CAWTPTLNEQFF.

The chain uses TRBV30 and TRBJ1-1, with D perhaps matching TRBD1 (6 bases). Germline CDR1 is GTSNPN and CDR2 is SVGIG (reference sequence). V was pared by 1 base and J by 4 bases, with 16 bases between. This CDR3 region has 15 residues. This chain's CDR3 is CAWSGFREGGTEAFF. The CDR3 DNA is TGTGCCTGGAGTGGTTTCAGGGAGGGGGGCACTGAAGCTTTCTTT.

The chain has TRBV7-8 and TRBJ1-3; D ambiguous. V was shortened by 3 bases and J by 0 bases, with 6 bases between the two germline ends. The V gene's germline CDR1 is SGHVS and CDR2 FQNEAQ. The CDR3 is made up of 14 amino acids. The CDR3 DNA reads as TGTGCCAGCAGCTTTCACATCTCTGGAAACACCATATATTTT. Protein: CASSFHISGNTIYF.

The V gene is TRBV7-6, the J gene TRBJ1-3; the match to TRBD1 covers 9 bases. The CDR3 totals 14 residues. V was clipped by 5 bases and J by 6 bases; unmatched bases: 5. Germline V gene data show CDR1 as SGHVS and CDR2 as FNYEAQ. CDR3 nucleotides: TGTGCCAGCAGCCGTATACAGGGGGCAAACACCATATATTTT. Translated, it gives CASSRIQGANTIYF. The full variable domain, rest sourced from reference TRBV7-6 and TRBJ1-3, is GAGVSQSPRYKVTKRGQDVALRCDPISGHVSLYWYRQALGQGPEFLTYFNYEAQQDKSGLPNDRFSAERPEGSISTLTIQRTEQRDSAMYRCASSRIQGANTIYFGEGSWLTVV.

The chain recombines TRBV6-1 with TRBJ2-2; 8 nucleotides match TRBD2. The trim removed 2 bases at V and 7 bases at J, leaving 15 bases unmatched. The CDR3 sequence is 18 residues long. Germline loops: CDR1 MNHNS, CDR2 SASEGT. The CDR3 nucleotides are TGTGCCAGCAGTGAATATATCTTAAGCGGGAGTCTTAACGGGGAGCTGTTTTTT. Amino acid sequence: CASSEYILSGSLNGELFF.

The chain links TRBV28 to TRBJ1-2; 9 bases agree with TRBD1. The V gene end was trimmed by 6 bases and the J gene end by 0 bases; junction bases not matched to a gene: 2. The CDR3 contains 14 residues. The germline V gene has CDR1 MDHEN and CDR2 SYDVKM. CDR3 nucleotides: TGTGCCAGCAGCACAGGGGGCACTAACTATGGCTACACCTTC. As protein: CASSTGGTNYGYTF.

The rearrangement uses TRBV7-2 and TRBJ1-1, with a tentative D call TRBD1 (5 bases). This CDR3 contains 16 residues. V lost 1 base and J lost 1, with 13 bases in between. The germline CDR1 and CDR2 sequences are SGHTA and FQGNSA. In DNA, the CDR3 is TGTGCCAGCAGCTTAGGAGTGGGCAGGGCGAACACTGAAGCTTTCTTT. Translation gives CASSLGVGRANTEAFF.

The CDR3 coding sequence is TGTGCCAGCAGCTTTAGTTACAGTGTCTCTATCGGGGCCAACGTCCTGACTTTC. It yields the protein CASSFSYSVSIGANVLTF. The V call is TRBV7-9, the J call TRBJ2-6; no reliable D call. The CDR3 length is 18 residues. Trimming stripped 3 bases from V and 4 bases from J, with 19 bases between. Germline V gene lookup returns CDR1 SEHNR and CDR2 FQNEAQ (reference sequence). The full variable domain, rest sourced from reference TRBV7-9 and TRBJ2-6, is DTGVSQNPRHKITKRGQNVTFRCDPISEHNRLYWYRQTLGQGPEFLTYFQNEAQLEKSRLLSDRFSAERPKGSFSTLEIQRTEQGDSAMYLCASSFSYSVSIGANVLTFGAGSRLTVL.

This chain joins TRBV21-1 and TRBJ2-7; the D call in the table, TRBD1, was not verified against the DNA. TRBV21-1 is a known pseudogene. The CDR3 has 19 residues. The CDR3 DNA reads TGTGCCAGCAGCAAATCATTATTCTCGCGGGGACAGGGACGCTACGAGCAGTACTTC. Protein product: CASSKSLFSRGQGRYEQYF.

This sequence joins TRBV20-1 and TRBJ1-2; 8 bases are a match to TRBD1. Germline V gives CDR1 DFQATT, CDR2 SNEGSKA (reference sequence). Losses at the gene ends were 3 bases for V and 5 bases for J; bases not matched to a gene: 11. The CDR3 totals 15 residues. The CDR3: CSASRQGWAQYGYTF. The CDR3 coding sequence is TGCAGTGCTAGTCGACAGGGGTGGGCCCAATATGGCTACACCTTC.

CDR3 sequence: CASQDRVNSNQPQHF. CDR3 bases: TGTGCCAGCCAAGACAGGGTGAATAGCAATCAGCCCCAGCATTTT. The chain joins TRBV6-5 to TRBJ1-5; 7 bases fit TRBD1. Germline lookup yields CDR1 MNHEY and CDR2 SVGAGI. Losses at the gene ends were 8 bases for V and 0 bases for J; bases not matched to a gene: 7. CDR3 length equals 15 residues.

The CDR3 nucleotides are TGTGCCAGCAGCTTAGAGAGTGAGGGGGCGCTGGCGAATGAGCAGTTCTTC. Its protein is CASSLESEGALANEQFF. This chain joins TRBV7-2 and TRBJ2-1, with 7 bases matching TRBD1. The length of the CDR3 is 17 residues. Trimming cost V 1 base and J 7 bases; bases outside gene matches: 13. Germline V gene sequence: CDR1 SGHTA, CDR2 FQGNSA.

CDR3 residues: CASSPWRDSNQPQHF. The CDR3 bases are TGTGCCAGCTCACCATGGCGGGACAGCAATCAGCCCCAGCATTTT. The V and J genes are TRBV18 and TRBJ1-5, with D perhaps TRBD1 (5 bases). Germline loops: CDR1 KGHSH, CDR2 LQKENI. This CDR3 comprises 15 residues. Between the trimmed V and J ends, which lost 2 bases and 1 base, there was a span of 9 bases.

This clone occurred once. This sequence joins TRBV3-1 (or the pseudogene TRBV3-2) and TRBJ2-7, with D possibly TRBD1 on 6 matching bases. The CDR3 is made up of 15 amino acids. CDR1 is LGHDT, CDR2 YNNKEL, per germline (reference sequence). V gave up 5 bases and J gave up 2 bases, with 16 bases separating them. The CDR3 spells CASSATGTVPYEQYF. For the CDR3, the DNA is TGTGCCAGCAGCGCGACAGGCACCGTTCCCTACGAGCAGTACTTC.

The J gene is TRBJ1-1, the V gene TRBV5-1, with D possibly matching TRBD1 (6 bases). Trimming removed 4 bases at V and 10 bases at J, with 11 bases between. Germline V lookup: CDR1 SGHRS, CDR2 YFSETQ. The CDR3 spans 11 residues. CDR3: CASSDLGGAFF. CDR3 bases: TGCGCCAGCAGCGACCTAGGGGGAGCTTTCTTT.

This chain joins TRBV4-1 and TRBJ1-5, with D unclear. The germline V and J ends were trimmed by 1 base and 2 bases, with 9 bases remaining between them. CDR1 is MGHRA, CDR2 YSYEKL, per germline. The CDR3 loop spans 15 amino acids. CDR3 DNA sequence: TGCGCCAGCAGCCAAGTGGTTACGGGCAATCAGCCCCAGCATTTT. This gives the protein CASSQVVTGNQPQHF.

This chain uses TRBV5-8 with TRBJ1-2; TRBD1 might be the D (5 bases). The length of the CDR3 is 13 residues. Germline CDR1 reads SGHTS; CDR2 reads YDEGEE. With 3 bases removed from V and 8 bases from J, the gap between germline ends came to 14 bases. DNA for the CDR3: TGTGCCAGCAGCTGGGGCAGGGCGGACGGCTACACCTTC. Translating gives CASSWGRADGYTF.

The chain joins TRBV7-8 to TRBJ2-3; 12 bases are shared with TRBD2. This CDR3 is 14 amino acids long. The germline V gene has CDR1 SGHVS and CDR2 FQNEAQ. Unmatched junction bases numbered 3, after V lost 5 bases and J lost 6 bases. In nucleotides, the CDR3 is TGTGCCAGCAGCCCGGGGACTAGCGGGGATACGCAGTATTTT. Residues: CASSPGTSGDTQYF.

The chain has TRBV18 and TRBJ2-7, with 12 nucleotides matching TRBD2. V dropped 0 bases and J dropped 5; count of bases not matched to a gene: 5. The CDR3 extends over 16 amino acids. Germline V gene data show CDR1 as KGHSH and CDR2 as LQKENI. CDR3 protein: CASSPPTSGRSDEQYF. The CDR3 DNA reads TGTGCCAGCTCACCACCGACTAGCGGGAGATCCGACGAGCAGTACTTC.